Following are 29 T cell receptor beta chains from one sample sequenced in a study of regulatory T cells in long-lasting Graves disease. Time point meaning: newly diagnosed GD, antithyroid drugs for less than 3 months. PBMC-derived RNA was used for the TCR library. Libraries of TCR beta came from iRepertoire HTBI primers plus Arm-PCR of CDR3 regions. One entry per CDR3 protein results from TCRdb running MiXCR on the multiplex PCR reads. The sample lists roughly 420,000 distinct CDR3 sequences; 15% to 20% were seen once. These sequences were also reported in another study, on T cells in Graves' hyperthyroidism and ophthalmopathy.

Here the sequenced sample was peripheral blood mononuclear cells (PBMCs), taken at new diagnosis, from a patient treated with antithyroid drugs. The source of these receptors is a woman between 18 and 30 years old with Graves disease.

This clonotype was seen a few times. J is TRBJ2-1 and V is TRBV2; no clear D. V was trimmed by 6 bases and J by 2 bases, leaving 11 bases between them. The CDR3 is made up of 14 amino acids. Per germline, CDR1 SNHLY and CDR2 FYNNEI. The CDR3 sequence: CASRKGSTYNEQFF. The CDR3 nucleotides read TGTGCCAGCAGGAAGGGCAGTACCTACAATGAGCAGTTCTTC.

The V gene is TRBV19, the J gene TRBJ2-6; a weak D match, TRBD1 (7 bases). Trimming removed 1 base from V and 0 bases from J, with 13 bases in between. Per the germline V gene, CDR1 is LNHDA and CDR2 is SQIVND (reference sequence). The CDR3 runs to 18 residues. The CDR3 nucleotides are TGTGCCAGTAGTATAGTTTCAGGGGGGAGCTCTGGGGCCAACGTCCTGACTTTC. Protein sequence: CASSIVSGGSSGANVLTF.

This clonotype has a count of ten or more. The chain uses TRBV5-6 and TRBJ2-7; perhaps TRBD1 as D (5 bases). Trimming pared 3 bases from V and 3 bases from J, leaving 10 bases between. The CDR3 is made up of 13 amino acids. Germline lookup yields CDR1 SGHDT and CDR2 YYEEEE. The CDR3 reads CASSYDRNYEQYF. The DNA of the CDR3 is TGTGCCAGCAGCTATGACAGAAACTACGAGCAGTACTTC.

This clonotype was recorded at least ten times. V and J are TRBV5-1 and TRBJ2-1; TRBD2 aligns across 8 bases. Trimming cost V 4 bases and J 0 bases; bases outside gene matches: 3. The CDR3 extends over 15 amino acids. Germline V gene data show CDR1 as SGHRS and CDR2 as YFSETQ. The CDR3 sequence is CASSHTSGSYNEQFF. In nucleotides, the CDR3 is TGCGCCAGCAGCCACACTAGCGGCTCCTACAATGAGCAGTTCTTC.

In this sample, this clonotype turned up many times. This chain connects TRBV28 to TRBJ2-7, with a tentative D call TRBD1 (6 bases). Germline CDR1 MDHEN, CDR2 SYDVKM. The V and J ends lost 4 bases and 4 bases respectively, with 17 bases between them. This CDR3 is 15 amino acids long. As DNA, the CDR3 is TGTGCCAGCAGTTCCCCCCGGGACACATTGTACGAGCAGTACTTC. Residues: CASSSPRDTLYEQYF.

This clonotype was picked up a small number of times. The chain links TRBV7-8 to TRBJ1-4; 7 positions match TRBD1. V lost 3 bases to trimming and J lost 7 bases; unmatched junction nucleotides: 5. Germline CDR1 is SGHVS and CDR2 is FQNEAQ. The CDR3 loop spans 14 amino acids. CDR3: CASSFGAGGEKLFF. The CDR3 DNA reads as TGTGCCAGCAGCTTTGGGGCAGGGGGTGAAAAACTGTTTTTT.

DNA of the CDR3: TGTGCCAGCAGTCCAAAGACAGGGGGCGTTGGTCAGCCCCAGCATTTT. Translated, it gives CASSPKTGGVGQPQHF. The J gene is TRBJ1-5, the V gene TRBV6-2 or TRBV6-3, with TRBD1 matching 10 bases. CDR3 length: 16 amino acids. V trimming: 5 bases; J trimming: 6 bases; junction bases outside the gene matches: 10. Per germline, CDR1 MNHEY and CDR2 SVGEGT.

This clonotype was observed at least ten times. The chain has TRBV3-1 and TRBJ2-2; tentative D call: TRBD2 (5 bases). Germline loops: CDR1 LGHDT, CDR2 YNNKEL (reference sequence). V was cut by 4 bases and J by 2 bases, with 11 bases left in between. CDR3 size: 15 residues. For the CDR3, the DNA is TGTGCCAGCAGCCGAGGGCACGTCAACACCGGGGAGCTGTTTTTT. Translation gives CASSRGHVNTGELFF.

The CDR3 bases are TGTGCCAGCAGCTTAGGACAGGGGTCGAACACTGAAGCTTTCTTT. This gives the protein CASSLGQGSNTEAFF. The chain combines TRBV7-8 with TRBJ1-1; 8 nucleotides line up with TRBD1. V trimming: 1 base; J trimming: 1 base; junction bases outside the gene matches: 2. The CDR3 length is 15 residues. CDR1 and CDR2 (germline): SGHVS, FQNEAQ.

This clonotype has only a few counts. The chain uses TRBV9 and TRBJ2-3; no firm D call. The germline CDR1 and CDR2 sequences are SGDLS and YYNGEE. The germline V and J ends were trimmed by 4 bases and 2 bases, with 20 bases remaining between them. The CDR3 covers 17 residues. The CDR3 bases are TGTGCCAGCAGCCCCCTGGCCGTGCCCAACCCCACAGATACGCAGTATTTT. Protein sequence: CASSPLAVPNPTDTQYF.

Ten or more counts support this clonotype. The chain couples TRBV6-1 to TRBJ2-7; D may match TRBD1 or TRBD2 (6 bases each). CDR3 length equals 16 residues. Germline V gene data show CDR1 as MNHNS and CDR2 as SASEGT. V was cut by 4 bases and J by 3 bases, with 19 bases left in between. CDR3 in amino acids: CASSVGGRNPYYEQYF. CDR3 bases: TGTGCCAGCAGTGTAGGGGGGAGGAATCCGTACTACGAGCAGTACTTC.

This chain links TRBV10-3 with TRBJ2-7; 12 nucleotides match TRBD2. The CDR3 extends over 15 amino acids. V was pared by 6 bases and J by 4 bases, with 7 bases of the junction left unmatched. Per the germline V gene, CDR1 is ENHRY and CDR2 is SYGVKD. This CDR3 reads CAIRETSGSQYEQYF. In DNA, the CDR3 is TGTGCCATCAGGGAGACTAGCGGGAGTCAGTACGAGCAGTACTTC.

This clonotype appeared many times. The V and J genes are TRBV7-2 and TRBJ1-1; D is unclear. V lost 2 bases, J lost 2 bases, and 9 bases lay in between. CDR1 and CDR2 from the germline V gene are SGHTA and FQGNSA. CDR3 length: 14 amino acids. The CDR3 bases are TGTGCCAGCAGCTTAATAGCCAGCAACACTGAAGCTTTCTTT. Its protein is CASSLIASNTEAFF.

This clonotype was observed a few times. The chain joins TRBV7-9 to TRBJ2-6; 8 bases are a match to TRBD1. The CDR3 is made up of 17 amino acids. Looked up from germline, CDR1 is SEHNR and CDR2 is FQNEAQ (reference sequence). J gave up 0 bases and V 6 bases, and 7 bases lay outside the gene matches. The CDR3: CASRFGTGPSGANVLTF. CDR3 nucleotides: TGTGCCAGCAGATTCGGGACAGGACCCTCTGGGGCCAACGTCCTGACTTTC.

This clonotype was counted once. Possible read error: a much larger clone is one base away. The J gene is TRBJ2-1, the V gene TRBV5-1; the D gene could be TRBD1 or TRBD2 (6 bases each). The V and J ends lost 4 bases and 4 bases respectively, with 15 bases between them. This CDR3 region has 15 residues. The germline gives CDR1 SGHRS, CDR2 YFSETQ. The CDR3: CASSPGANLYNEQFF. CDR3 in DNA: TGCGCCAGCAGCCCGGGGGCAAACTTATACAATGAGCAGTTCTTC.

The sample holds many counts of this clonotype. The chain carries TRBV7-2 and TRBJ2-5, with D perhaps matching TRBD2 (5 bases). V lost 6 bases, J lost 7 bases, and 9 bases lay in between. From germline, CDR1 is SGHTA and CDR2 FQGNSA. CDR3 size: 11 residues. The CDR3 loop reads CASRGVGTQYF. CDR3 DNA: TGTGCCAGCAGGGGAGTGGGGACCCAGTACTTC. Filled out from reference TRBV7-2 and TRBJ2-5, the complete variable domain reads GAGVSQSPSNKVTEKGKDVELRCDPISGHTALYWYRQSLGQGLEFLIYFQGNSAPDKSGLPSDRFSAERTGGSVSTLTIQRTQQEDSAVYLCASRGVGTQYFGPGTRLLVL.

This clonotype was seen a handful of times. J is TRBJ2-5 and V is TRBV10-1; D may match TRBD1 or TRBD2 (5 bases each). Germline V CDR1 and CDR2: WNHNN, SYGVQD (reference sequence). Between the trimmed V and J ends, which lost 2 bases and 0 bases, there was a span of 13 bases. The CDR3 contains 16 residues. The CDR3 DNA is TGCGCCAGCAGTGAGGGGTTTGGGGGAGACCAAGAGACCCAGTACTTC. It yields the protein CASSEGFGGDQETQYF.

This clonotype has just a few counts. The chain couples TRBV7-2 to TRBJ1-4; no reliable D call. CDR1 is SGHTA and CDR2 is FQGNSA in the germline V gene. V dropped 0 bases and J dropped 7 bases, with 9 bases sitting between them. The CDR3 runs to 14 residues. This chain's CDR3 is CASSLAGSAEKLFF. CDR3 nucleotides: TGTGCCAGCAGCTTAGCTGGCAGTGCTGAAAAACTGTTTTTT.

This clonotype appeared many times. J is TRBJ2-1 and V is TRBV20-1, with no clear D. The V end was cut by 5 bases, the J end by 8 bases, with 10 bases between. The CDR3 is made up of 11 amino acids. From germline, CDR1 is DFQATT and CDR2 SNEGSKA (reference sequence). The CDR3 is CSASPWDEQFF. CDR3 coding DNA: TGCAGTGCTTCCCCCTGGGATGAGCAGTTCTTC.

This clonotype was counted between two and nine times. This chain connects TRBV20-1 to TRBJ1-5, with 7 bases aligning to TRBD1. The CDR3 extends over 14 amino acids. J was trimmed by 9 bases and V by 4 bases; bases with no gene match: 12. Germline V gives CDR1 DFQATT, CDR2 SNEGSKA (reference sequence). CDR3 region: CSAKDPTGRPPQHF. CDR3 sequence (DNA): TGCAGTGCTAAGGATCCGACAGGGCGTCCGCCCCAGCATTTT.

Many counts were recorded for this clonotype. This chain uses TRBV7-2 with TRBJ2-7, with 7 bases fitting TRBD2. The CDR3 runs 15 residues. Looked up from germline, CDR1 is SGHTA and CDR2 is FQGNSA. The V gene end was trimmed by 5 bases and the J gene end by 2 bases; junction bases not matched to a gene: 9. In DNA form, the CDR3 reads TGTGCCAGCAGCCATGGGGCTAGCGGTGCCTACGAGCAGTACTTC. This gives the protein CASSHGASGAYEQYF.

About this clonotype: A much larger clone differs by one base, so this may be a read error. The chain couples TRBV28 to TRBJ2-1; TRBD1 matches at 7 bases. J lost 13 bases, V lost 2 bases, and 20 bases had no gene match. The length of the CDR3 is 17 residues. Looked up from germline, CDR1 is MDHEN and CDR2 is SYDVKM. CDR3 DNA: TGTGCCAGCAGTTTACCCGAAGGACAGGCGAGACAAGAGACCCAGTTCTTC. Its translation: CASSLPEGQARQETQFF.

This clonotype was detected many times. V is TRBV5-1 and J is TRBJ2-2; 9 bases fit TRBD2. Germline CDR1 reads SGHRS; CDR2 reads YFSETQ. V gave up 3 bases and J gave up 0 bases; unmatched junction bases: 6. The CDR3 runs to 17 residues. The CDR3 region is CASSSLAGRANTGELFF. CDR3 nucleotide sequence: TGCGCCAGCAGCTCCCTAGCGGGACGGGCGAACACCGGGGAGCTGTTTTTT.

In its sample, this clonotype was seen many times. In DNA, the CDR3 is TGTGCCAGCAAATTAACAGACTATGGCTACACCTTC. Translated: CASKLTDYGYTF. The chain links TRBV12-3 or TRBV12-4 to TRBJ1-2; D call uncertain. The V and J ends lost 7 bases and 3 bases respectively, with 9 bases between them. The CDR3 sequence is 12 residues long.

The genes are TRBV7-2 and TRBJ1-2; TRBD1 is a possible D gene (5 bases). Trimming pared 7 bases from V and 6 bases from J, leaving 15 bases between. CDR3 length: 13 amino acids. Germline CDR1 is SGHTA and CDR2 is FQGNSA. The CDR3 nucleotides are TGTGCCAGCAATAGGGGCCTGGAGGATGGCTACACCTTC. This codes for CASNRGLEDGYTF. The full variable domain, with the rest looked up from reference TRBV7-2 and TRBJ1-2, is GAGVSQSPSNKVTEKGKDVELRCDPISGHTALYWYRQSLGQGLEFLIYFQGNSAPDKSGLPSDRFSAERTGGSVSTLTIQRTQQEDSAVYLCASNRGLEDGYTFGSGTRLTVV.

The chain employs TRBV6-2 or TRBV6-3 and TRBJ2-1; D gene uncertain. The CDR3 is made up of 12 amino acids. Germline V gene sequence: CDR1 MNHEY, CDR2 SVGEGT. Between the trimmed V and J ends, which lost 0 bases and 5 bases, there was a span of 2 bases. The DNA of the CDR3 is TGTGCCAGCAGTTACTCAAACAATGAGCAGTTCTTC. The encoded protein is CASSYSNNEQFF.

This clonotype was counted many times. In DNA form, the CDR3 reads TGTGCCAGCAGTTATGGGGGAGGAGGGAATCAGCCCCAGCATTTT. Its protein is CASSYGGGGNQPQHF. The V and J genes are TRBV2 and TRBJ1-5; D may be TRBD1 (5 bases). Germline CDR1 SNHLY, CDR2 FYNNEI. This CDR3 region has 15 residues. V was clipped by 5 bases and J by 4 bases, with 15 bases between them.

This clonotype was observed a few times. V is TRBV5-1 and J is TRBJ2-2, with D possibly TRBD1 on 5 matching bases. This CDR3 is 15 amino acids long. Germline assignment: CDR1 SGHRS and CDR2 YFSETQ. Trimming pared 2 bases from V and 4 bases from J, leaving 12 bases between. DNA for the CDR3: TGCGCCAGCAGCTTATCAGGGCCGAGCACCGGGGAGCTGTTTTTT. As protein: CASSLSGPSTGELFF.

The table lists this clonotype with many counts. This rearrangement joins TRBV27 to TRBJ2-1; D is perhaps TRBD2 (5 bases). CDR1 and CDR2 (germline): MNHEY, SMNVEV (reference sequence). The CDR3 contains 18 residues. Trimming took 2 bases from V and 5 from J, leaving 22 bases between them. The CDR3 nucleotides are TGTGCCAGCAGTTTAAGAGAGGGATGGCGGTCCCTAAACAATGAGCAGTTCTTC. Amino acids: CASSLREGWRSLNNEQFF.